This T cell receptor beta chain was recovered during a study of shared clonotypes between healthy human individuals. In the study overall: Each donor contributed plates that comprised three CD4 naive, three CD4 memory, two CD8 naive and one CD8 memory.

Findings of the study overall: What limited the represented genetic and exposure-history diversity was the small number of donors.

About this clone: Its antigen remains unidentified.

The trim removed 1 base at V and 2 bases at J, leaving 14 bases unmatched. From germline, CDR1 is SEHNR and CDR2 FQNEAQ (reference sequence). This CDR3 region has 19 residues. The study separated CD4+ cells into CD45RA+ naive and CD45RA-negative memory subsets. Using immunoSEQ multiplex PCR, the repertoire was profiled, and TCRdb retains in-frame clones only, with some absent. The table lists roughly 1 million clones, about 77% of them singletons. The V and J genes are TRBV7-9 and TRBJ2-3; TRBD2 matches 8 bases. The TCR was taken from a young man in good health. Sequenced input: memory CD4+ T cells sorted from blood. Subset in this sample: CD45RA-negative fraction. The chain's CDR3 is CASSLGTTGSGKLTDTQYF. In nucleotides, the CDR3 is TGTGCCAGCAGCTTAGGGACTACGGGTAGCGGGAAACTCACAGATACGCAGTATTTT.